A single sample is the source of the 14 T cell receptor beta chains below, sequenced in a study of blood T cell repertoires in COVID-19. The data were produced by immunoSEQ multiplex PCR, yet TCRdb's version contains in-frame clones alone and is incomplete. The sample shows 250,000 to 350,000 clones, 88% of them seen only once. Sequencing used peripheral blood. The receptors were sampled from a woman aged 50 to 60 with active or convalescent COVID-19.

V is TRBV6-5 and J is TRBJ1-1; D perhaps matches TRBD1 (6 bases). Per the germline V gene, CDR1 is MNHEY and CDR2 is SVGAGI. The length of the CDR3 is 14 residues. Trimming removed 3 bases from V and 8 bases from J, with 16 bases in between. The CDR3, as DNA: TGTGCCAGCAGTTATATCGGGGGGCGAGCGGAAGCTTTCTTT. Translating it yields CASSYIGGRAEAFF.

Here the CDR3 DNA reads TGTGCCTGGAAGGGGGAAGGGAACTATGGCTACACCTTC. This codes for CAWKGEGNYGYTF. The V gene is TRBV30, the J gene TRBJ1-2, with D perhaps matching TRBD1 (6 bases). CDR3 length equals 13 residues. V lost 4 bases to trimming and J lost 2 bases, with 11 bases between them. Germline V gives CDR1 GTSNPN, CDR2 SVGIG (reference sequence).

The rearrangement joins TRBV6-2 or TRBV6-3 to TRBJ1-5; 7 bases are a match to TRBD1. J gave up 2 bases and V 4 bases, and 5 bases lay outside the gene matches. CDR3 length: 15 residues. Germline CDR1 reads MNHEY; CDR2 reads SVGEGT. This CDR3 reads CASSSVGTGNQPQHF. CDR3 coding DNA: TGTGCCAGCAGTTCCGTCGGGACAGGCAATCAGCCCCAGCATTTT.

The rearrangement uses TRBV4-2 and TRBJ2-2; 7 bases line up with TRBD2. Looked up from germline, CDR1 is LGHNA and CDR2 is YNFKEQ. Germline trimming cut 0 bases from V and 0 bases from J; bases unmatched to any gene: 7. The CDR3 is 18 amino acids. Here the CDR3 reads CASSQDNPLAANTGELFF. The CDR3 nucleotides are TGTGCCAGCAGCCAAGATAACCCGCTAGCGGCGAACACCGGGGAGCTGTTTTTT.

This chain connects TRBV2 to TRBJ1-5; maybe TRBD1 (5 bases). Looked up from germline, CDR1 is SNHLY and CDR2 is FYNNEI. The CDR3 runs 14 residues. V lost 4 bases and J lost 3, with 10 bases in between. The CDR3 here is CASSVTGINQPQHF. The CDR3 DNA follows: TGTGCCAGCAGTGTAACAGGCATCAATCAGCCCCAGCATTTT.

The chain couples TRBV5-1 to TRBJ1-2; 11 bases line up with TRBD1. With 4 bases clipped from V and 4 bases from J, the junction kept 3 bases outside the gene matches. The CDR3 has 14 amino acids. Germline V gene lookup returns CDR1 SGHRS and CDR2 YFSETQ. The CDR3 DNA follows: TGCGCCAGCAGCCCCGGGACAGGGGGCTATGGCTACACCTTC. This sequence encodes CASSPGTGGYGYTF.

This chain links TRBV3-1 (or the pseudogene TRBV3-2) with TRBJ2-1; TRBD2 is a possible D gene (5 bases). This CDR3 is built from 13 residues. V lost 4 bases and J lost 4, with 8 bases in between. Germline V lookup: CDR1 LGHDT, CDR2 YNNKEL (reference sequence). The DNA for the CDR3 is TGTGCCAGCAGCCTCGGGGAGTACAATGAGCAGTTCTTC. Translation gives CASSLGEYNEQFF.

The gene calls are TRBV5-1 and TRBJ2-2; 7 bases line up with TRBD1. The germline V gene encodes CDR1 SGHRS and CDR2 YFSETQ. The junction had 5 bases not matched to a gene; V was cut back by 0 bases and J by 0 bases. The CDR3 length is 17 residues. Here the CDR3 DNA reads TGCGCCAGCAGCTTGGGGATTAGGGGGCCGAACACCGGGGAGCTGTTTTTT. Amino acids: CASSLGIRGPNTGELFF. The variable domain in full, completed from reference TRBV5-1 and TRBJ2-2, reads KAGVTQTPRYLIKTRGQQVTLSCSPISGHRSVSWYQQTPGQGLQFLFEYFSETQRNKGNFPGRFSGRQFSNSRSEMNVSTLELGDSALYLCASSLGIRGPNTGELFFGEGSRLTVL.

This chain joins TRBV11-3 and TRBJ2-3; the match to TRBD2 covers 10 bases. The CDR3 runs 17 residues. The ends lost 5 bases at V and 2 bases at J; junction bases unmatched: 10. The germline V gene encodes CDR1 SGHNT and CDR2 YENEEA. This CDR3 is CASSKVGLAGATDTQYF. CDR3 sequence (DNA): TGTGCCAGCAGCAAGGTTGGGCTAGCGGGGGCCACAGATACGCAGTATTTT.

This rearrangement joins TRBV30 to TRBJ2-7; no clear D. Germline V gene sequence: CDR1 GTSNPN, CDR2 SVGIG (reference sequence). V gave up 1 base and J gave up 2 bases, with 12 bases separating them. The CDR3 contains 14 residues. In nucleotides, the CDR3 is TGTGCCTGGAGTGGGTCAAGAGTAGCCTACGAGCAGTACTTC. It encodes CAWSGSRVAYEQYF.

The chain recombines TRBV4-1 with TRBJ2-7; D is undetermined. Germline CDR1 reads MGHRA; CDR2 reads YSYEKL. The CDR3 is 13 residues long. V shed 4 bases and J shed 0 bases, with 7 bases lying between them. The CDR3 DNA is TGCGCCAGCAGCCTACAGTACTCCTACGAGCAGTACTTC. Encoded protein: CASSLQYSYEQYF.

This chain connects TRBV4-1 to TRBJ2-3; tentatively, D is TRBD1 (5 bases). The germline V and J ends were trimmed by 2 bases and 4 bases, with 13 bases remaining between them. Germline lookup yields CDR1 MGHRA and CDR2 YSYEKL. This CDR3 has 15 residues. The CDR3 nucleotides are TGCGCCAGCAGCCAAAGCCAGGGTCTCTCAGATACGCAGTATTTT. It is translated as CASSQSQGLSDTQYF.

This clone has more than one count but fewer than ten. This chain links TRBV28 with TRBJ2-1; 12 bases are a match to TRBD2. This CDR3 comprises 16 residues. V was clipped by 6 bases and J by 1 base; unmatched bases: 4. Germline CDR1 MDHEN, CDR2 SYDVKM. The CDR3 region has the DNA TGTGCCAGCAGGGGAACTAGCGGGAGGTCCTACAATGAGCAGTTCTTC. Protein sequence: CASRGTSGRSYNEQFF.

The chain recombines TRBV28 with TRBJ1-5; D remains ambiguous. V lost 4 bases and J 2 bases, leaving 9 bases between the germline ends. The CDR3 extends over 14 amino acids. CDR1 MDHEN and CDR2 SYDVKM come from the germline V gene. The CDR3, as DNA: TGTGCCAGCAGTTACGCGTATGGCAATCAGCCCCAGCATTTT. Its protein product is CASSYAYGNQPQHF.